These 5 T cell receptor beta chains came from one sample sequenced in a study of blood T cell repertoires in COVID-19. Produced via immunoSEQ multiplex PCR; TCRdb's table is partial and in-frame only. The sample holds under 250,000 clones, about nine tenths seen once. Sequencing was done on a sample of PBMCs or T cells enriched from blood (not recorded which). These receptor sequences come from a man aged 35 to 55 who had recovered from COVID-19.

In this sample, this clone turned up a few times. The V and J genes are TRBV29-1 and TRBJ2-3; 7 bases align to TRBD2. The CDR3 covers 12 residues. The J segment lost 5 bases and the V segment lost 3 bases, leaving 2 bases of the junction unmatched. Germline V CDR1 and CDR2: SQVTM, ANQGSEA. CDR3 residues: CSVDGGGDTQYF. CDR3 DNA: TGCAGCGTTGACGGCGGGGGAGATACGCAGTATTTT.

This clone was observed a single time. CDR3 protein: CASSLAPGNTGELFF. The CDR3 coding sequence is TGTGCCAGCAGCTTAGCCCCGGGGAACACCGGGGAGCTGTTTTTT. This chain connects TRBV13 to TRBJ2-2; D uncertain. The V and J ends lost 1 base and 1 base respectively, with 7 bases between them. CDR1 is PRHDT and CDR2 is FYEKMQ in the germline V gene (reference sequence). CDR3 length: 15 residues.

The V call is TRBV19, the J call TRBJ2-1; D is perhaps TRBD2 (5 bases). The V end lost 7 bases, the J end lost 3 bases, and 16 bases lay between the germline ends. CDR1 is LNHDA and CDR2 is SQIVND in the germline V gene (reference sequence). The CDR3 is 15 residues long. Here the CDR3 DNA reads TGTGCCAGTACCCCTTCGGGGTTCGGCTACAATGAGCAGTTCTTC. Its translation is CASTPSGFGYNEQFF.

The gene calls are TRBV19 and TRBJ1-2, with 7 bases aligning to TRBD1. The germline gives CDR1 LNHDA, CDR2 SQIVND (reference sequence). CDR3 length: 18 amino acids. After removal of 5 bases from V and 7 bases from J, the junction contained 22 bases not matched to a gene. The CDR3 region is CASSPLPSGTAGGGGYTF. The CDR3 coding sequence is TGTGCCAGTAGTCCACTCCCCTCCGGGACAGCCGGGGGGGGTGGCTACACCTTC.

The chain links TRBV30 to TRBJ1-1; tentative D call: TRBD1 (5 bases). With 4 bases removed from V and 6 bases from J, the gap between germline ends came to 12 bases. This CDR3 is 12 amino acids long. Germline CDR1 reads GTSNPN; CDR2 reads SVGIG (reference sequence). In nucleotides, the CDR3 is TGTGCCTGGATGGTCGGGGGTGCTGAAGCTTTCTTT. This encodes CAWMVGGAEAFF.